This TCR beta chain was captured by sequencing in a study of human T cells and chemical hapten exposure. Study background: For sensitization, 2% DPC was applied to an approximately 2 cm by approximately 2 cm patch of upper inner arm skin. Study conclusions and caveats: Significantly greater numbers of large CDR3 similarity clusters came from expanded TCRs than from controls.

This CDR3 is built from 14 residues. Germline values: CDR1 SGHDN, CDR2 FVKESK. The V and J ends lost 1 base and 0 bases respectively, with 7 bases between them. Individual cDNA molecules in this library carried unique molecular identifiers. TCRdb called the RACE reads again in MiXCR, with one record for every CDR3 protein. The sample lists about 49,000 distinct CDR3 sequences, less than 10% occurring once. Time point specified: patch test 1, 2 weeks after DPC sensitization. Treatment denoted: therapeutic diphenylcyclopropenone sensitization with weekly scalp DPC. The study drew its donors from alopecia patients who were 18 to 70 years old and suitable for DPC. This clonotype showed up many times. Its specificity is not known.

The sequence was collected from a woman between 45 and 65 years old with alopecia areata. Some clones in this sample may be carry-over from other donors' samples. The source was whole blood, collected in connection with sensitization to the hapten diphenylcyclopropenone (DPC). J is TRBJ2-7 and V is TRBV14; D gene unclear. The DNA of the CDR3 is TGTGCCAGCAGCCAAGTTTTGACCTCCTACGAGCAGTACTTC. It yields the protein CASSQVLTSYEQYF.